This record covers a single T cell receptor (beta chain). Its antigen is unidentified. 60 Vbeta and 13 Jbeta primers were used in PCR. Libraries were prepared by immunoSEQ multiplex PCR; TCRdb keeps only in-frame clonotypes and omits some of them. The sample shows about 140,000 clones, more than 70% of them seen only once. This record belongs to a study of cytomegalovirus exposure and HLA in healthy donors. Study-wide findings and caveats: Apparent HLA restriction characterized most CMV-associated TCR beta chains in a later analysis.

This receptor was obtained from a man between 40 and 49 years old in good health and CMV-seronegative. Sequences were obtained from PBMCs.

The CDR3 nucleotides are TGTGCCAGTAGCCTTAGGGGCGGGGTTACTAATGAAAAACTGTTTTTT. The encoded protein is CASSLRGGVTNEKLFF. The genes are TRBV19 and TRBJ1-4, with D tentatively TRBD1 (5 bases). The V gene's germline CDR1 is LNHDA and CDR2 SQIVND (reference sequence). Between the trimmed V and J ends, which lost 6 bases and 2 bases, there was a span of 16 bases. The CDR3 is 16 amino acids.